Below, one T cell receptor (beta chain) is given with its context. Its target is not known. The data stem from a study of vaccination and CD4 T cells after COVID-19. In germline, CDR1 is SGHRS, CDR2 YFSETQ. The V end lost 1 base, the J end lost 4 bases, and 7 bases lay between the germline ends. The CDR3 runs to 13 residues. Treatment noted: roughly ten-day PBMC culture with coronavirus spike peptide pools or control peptides (ViraFEST assay). Sequenced with the Oncomine TCR Beta short-read assay was DNA taken from cultured CD4+ T cells. From CD4+ T cells that had been cultured, genomic DNA was extracted. Each CDR3 protein gets one entry after TCRdb re-called the PCR reads with MiXCR. Counted here are about 20,000 distinct CDR3 sequences, 52% occurring once; the ten biggest clones make up around 9.6%.

This clonotype was sampled from a human donor who had recovered from COVID-19. The chain recombines TRBV5-1 with TRBJ2-3; TRBD2 might be the D (5 bases). The sequencing sample was made of CD4+ T cells from blood, cultured in vitro. The CDR3 spells CASSLSRADTQYF. CDR3 nucleotides: TGCGCCAGCAGCTTGTCGAGGGCAGATACGCAGTATTTT.